The rows below give T cell receptor beta chains drawn from one sample of a study of T-cell memory formation after mild COVID-19. TCRdb re-derived calls from the 5' RACE reads in MiXCR, one entry per CDR3 protein. The data show about 610,000 distinct CDR3 sequences, 17% seen once. The sequenced material came from PBMCs or a T cell subset sorted from them (not recorded which). These receptors were collected from an adult woman who had mild COVID-19 (a few samples of this study predate the infection). Cell type and time point are not known. Both conserved end residues are part of each CDR3. The D gene is left open where the match is weak. Clone size is stated in some rows and not others, as once, few, many or a class when expanded.

V gene	clone size	D gene	J gene	CDR3 DNA	CDR3 protein
TRBV19	once	TRBD1	TRBJ1-1	TGTGCCAGTAAAAAGACAGGGGGCTCGAACACTGAAGCTTTCTTT	CASKKTGGSNTEAFF
TRBV12-3/TRBV12-4	few	-	TRBJ2-7	TGTGCCAGCACCACAGGGGAGGCGTCCTACGAGCAGTACTTC	CASTTGEASYEQYF
TRBV5-5	-	-	TRBJ2-7	TGTGCCAGCTGGGGGGGGGCGAAGAGCAGCGAGCAGTACTTC	CASWGGAKSSEQYF
TRBV20-1	-	-	TRBJ2-1	TGCAGTGCTAGAGATCGGGGGACAGCCGAGCAGTTCTTC	CSARDRGTAEQFF
TRBV6-5	few	-	TRBJ1-1	TGTGCCAGCAGTAAACAGTTAACCGACACTGAAGCTTTCTTT	CASSKQLTDTEAFF
TRBV7-9	few	-	TRBJ2-5	TGTGCCAGCAGGTTCCAGGGGGGAGAGACCCAGTACTTC	CASRFQGGETQYF
TRBV19	-	-	TRBJ2-1	TGTGCCAGTAGAGACCAGGGCCGGGCCTGGGAGCAGTTCTTC	CASRDQGRAWEQFF
TRBV6-5	-	TRBD1	TRBJ1-2	TGTGCCAGCAGTTTGACAGGGGAAGGGAATTTCGGCTACACCTTC	CASSLTGEGNFGYTF
TRBV7-6	few	-	TRBJ2-5	TGTGCCAGCATTTCCGGGACCCAAGAGACCCAGTACTTC	CASISGTQETQYF
TRBV5-1	-	-	TRBJ2-5	TGCGCCAGCAGCCCAGACCGACAAGAAGAGACCCAGTACTTC	CASSPDRQEETQYF